The text below deals with one T cell receptor beta chain. What it recognizes is unknown. Trimming stripped 5 bases from V and 0 bases from J, with 11 bases between. CDR1 is SGHNT and CDR2 is YENEEA in the germline V gene. This CDR3 has 15 residues. Profiling relied on immunoSEQ multiplex PCR, and the TCRdb table lists in-frame clones only, not all of them. The sample has about 72,000 clones, 85% to 90% seen once; the top ten hold approximately 0.94%. The record originates from a study of OX40 agonist ivuxolimab in advanced cancers. Study overall: Patients took ivuxolimab, an agonistic anti-OX40 (CD134) antibody.

The study, taken as a whole, reports: Mean expanded clone counts were higher in CD8+ than CD4+ T cells. Blood T cells, both CD4+ and CD8+, expanded clonally by week 6 at 0.1 to 3.0 mg/kg.

The J gene is TRBJ2-1, the V gene TRBV11-3; D not certain. This TCR derives from an adult with an advanced solid tumor such as melanoma, head and neck, liver or kidney cancer. The material was CD4+ or CD8+ T cells sorted from blood, obtained in a trial of the OX40 agonist ivuxolimab. CDR3 nucleotides: TGTGCCAGCAGCCAGGACGGCACCTCCTACAATGAGCAGTTCTTC. Translation: CASSQDGTSYNEQFF.